The 3 T cell receptor beta chains below all came from one sample that was sequenced in a study of blood T cells in healthy people across ages. PCR was performed a second time for about 7 to 11 cycles using a sample-barcoded 5' primer and a J-beta primer mix. TCRdb re-called the 5' RACE reads through MiXCR, storing one row per CDR3 protein. This sample yields about 1,800,000 distinct CDR3 sequences, of which roughly 28% are seen a single time; about 8% belongs to the top ten. Sequencing used blood. The receptors come from a woman aged 30 to 39 in good health.

This clonotype was seen many times. The chain is built from TRBV7-4 and TRBJ2-6; no clear D gene. Germline V lookup: CDR1 SGHVT, CDR2 SQSDAQ. This CDR3 contains 14 residues. V lost 11 bases to trimming and J lost 0 bases, with 11 bases between them. This chain's CDR3 is CAPIRFSGANVLTF. CDR3 DNA sequence: TGTGCCCCCATTCGGTTCTCTGGGGCCAACGTCCTGACTTTC.

This clonotype was detected a few times. CDR3 region: CASSSLAGAPEQYF. The CDR3 DNA follows: TGTGCCAGCAGCTCACTAGCGGGGGCCCCAGAGCAGTACTTC. The J gene is TRBJ2-4, the V gene TRBV7-2; 11 bases are a match to TRBD2. V shed 4 bases, J shed 13 bases, and the junction held 9 bases outside the gene matches. The CDR3 is 14 amino acids. Per the germline V gene, CDR1 is SGHTA and CDR2 is FQGNSA. Filled out from reference TRBV7-2 and TRBJ2-4, the complete variable domain reads GAGVSQSPSNKVTEKGKDVELRCDPISGHTALYWYRQSLGQGLEFLIYFQGNSAPDKSGLPSDRFSAERTGGSVSTLTIQRTQQEDSAVYLCASSSLAGAPEQYFGAGTRLSVL.

This clonotype was detected many times. The DNA of the CDR3 is TGTGCCAGCAACAGCATACAGGGAACTGGGGCCAACGTCCTGACTTTC. This encodes CASNSIQGTGANVLTF. The chain joins TRBV6-6 to TRBJ2-6; possibly TRBD1 for D (6 bases). The CDR3 totals 16 residues. The germline CDR1 and CDR2 sequences are MNHNY and SVGAGI (reference sequence). Trimming took off 7 bases at V and 2 bases at J, with 15 bases between the two ends.